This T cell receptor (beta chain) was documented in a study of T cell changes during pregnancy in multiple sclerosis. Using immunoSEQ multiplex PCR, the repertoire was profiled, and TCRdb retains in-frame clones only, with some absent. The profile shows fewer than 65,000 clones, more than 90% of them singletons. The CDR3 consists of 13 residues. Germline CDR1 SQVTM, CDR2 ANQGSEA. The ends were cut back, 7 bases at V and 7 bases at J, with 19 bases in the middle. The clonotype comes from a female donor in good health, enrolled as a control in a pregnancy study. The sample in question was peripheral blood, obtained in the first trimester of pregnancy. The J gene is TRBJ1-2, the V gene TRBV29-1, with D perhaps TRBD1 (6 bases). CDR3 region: CSGFVQGLGGYTF. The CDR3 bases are TGCAGCGGATTCGTACAGGGATTAGGTGGCTACACCTTC. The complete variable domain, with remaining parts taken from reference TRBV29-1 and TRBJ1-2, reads SAVISQKPSRDICQRGTSLTIQCQVDSQVTMMFWYRQQPGQSLTLIATANQGSEATYESGFVIDKFPISRPNLTFSTLTVSNMSPEDSSIYLCSGFVQGLGGYTFGSGTRLTVV.